The T cell receptor (beta chain) described here comes from a study of technical replicates of blood from several donors. Libraries were prepared by immunoSEQ multiplex PCR; TCRdb keeps only in-frame clonotypes and omits some of them. The repertoire holds some 94,000 clones, roughly 95% seen once, with 0.25% to 0.35% in the top ten. The sequenced sample consisted of T cells isolated from PBMCs. The TCR comes from a human donor in good health.

CDR3 bases: TGTGCCAGTAGTATAGGAGGGGGAGGCACAGATACGCAGTATTTT. Translated: CASSIGGGGTDTQYF. V gene TRBV19 combines with J gene TRBJ2-3; the D gene is possibly TRBD1 (6 bases). CDR1 LNHDA and CDR2 SQIVND come from the germline V gene (reference sequence). V lost 1 base to trimming and J lost 1 base, with 9 bases between them. The CDR3 contains 15 residues.